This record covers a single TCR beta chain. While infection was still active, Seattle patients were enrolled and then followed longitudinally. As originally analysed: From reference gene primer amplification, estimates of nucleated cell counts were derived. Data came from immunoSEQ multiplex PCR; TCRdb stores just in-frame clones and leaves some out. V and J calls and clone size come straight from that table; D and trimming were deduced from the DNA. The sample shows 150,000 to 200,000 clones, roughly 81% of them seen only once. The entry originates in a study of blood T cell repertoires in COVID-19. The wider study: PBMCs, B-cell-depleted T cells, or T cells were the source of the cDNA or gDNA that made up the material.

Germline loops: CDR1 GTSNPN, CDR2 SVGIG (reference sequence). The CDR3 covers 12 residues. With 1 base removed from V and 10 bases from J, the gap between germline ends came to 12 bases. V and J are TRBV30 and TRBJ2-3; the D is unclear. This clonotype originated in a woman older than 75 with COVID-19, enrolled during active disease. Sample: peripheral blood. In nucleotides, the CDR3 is TGTGCCTGGAGTGGGAGTGCACCAGCGCAGTATTTT. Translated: CAWSGSAPAQYF.